The 24 T cell receptor beta chains in this list originate from one sample, sequenced in a study of T cells in Graves' hyperthyroidism and ophthalmopathy. RNA transcripts provided the source from which TCR beta CDR3 regions were amplified. Using the HTBI primer set, a first-round RT-PCR was run on the TCR CDR3. Via MiXCR, TCRdb re-called the multiplex PCR reads, giving one row per CDR3 protein. Altogether hundreds of thousands of distinct CDR3 sequences are present, roughly 15% being singletons, with the ten largest covering approximately 13%. Sequencing was carried out using blood. The receptors were gathered from a woman aged 45-65 years with Graves' ophthalmopathy.

This clonotype was recorded many times. This CDR3 is CAIREPTGNGANVLTF. The CDR3 bases are TGTGCCATCAGGGAGCCGACGGGGAATGGGGCCAACGTCCTGACTTTC. V usage is TRBV10-3 and J usage is TRBJ2-6; a weak D match, TRBD2 (5 bases). The CDR3 has 16 amino acids. V was shortened by 6 bases and J by 3 bases, with 15 bases between the two germline ends. Germline V gene data show CDR1 as ENHRY and CDR2 as SYGVKD.

This clonotype has ten or more counts. This sequence joins TRBV29-1 and TRBJ2-4; D gene unclear. Trimming left V 4 bases short and J 0 bases short, with 10 bases between. This CDR3 has 14 residues. The germline V gene encodes CDR1 SQVTM and CDR2 ANQGSEA. CDR3 nucleotide sequence: TGCAGCGTTGCTCCGGTTCTAGCCAAAAACATTCAGTACTTC. As protein: CSVAPVLAKNIQYF. Together with reference TRBV29-1 and TRBJ2-4, the CDR3 gives the full variable domain: SAVISQKPSRDICQRGTSLTIQCQVDSQVTMMFWYRQQPGQSLTLIATANQGSEATYESGFVIDKFPISRPNLTFSTLTVSNMSPEDSSIYLCSVAPVLAKNIQYFGAGTRLSVL.

V and J are TRBV5-8 and TRBJ1-4; D not certain. Germline CDR1 is SGHTS and CDR2 is YDEGEE. This CDR3 is built from 14 residues. Trimming took 4 bases from V and 8 from J, leaving 15 bases between them. CDR3 sequence (DNA): TGTGCCAGCAGCCAAGTCGGGTTTCGGGAAAAACTGTTTTTT. It is translated as CASSQVGFREKLFF.

The chain recombines TRBV18 with TRBJ2-7; D gene ambiguous. The CDR3 runs 14 residues. V was shortened by 2 bases and J by 0 bases, with 8 bases between the two germline ends. Germline V lookup: CDR1 KGHSH, CDR2 LQKENI. This CDR3 is CASSPVSASYEQYF. As DNA, the CDR3 is TGTGCCAGCTCACCAGTCAGCGCCTCCTACGAGCAGTACTTC.

This clonotype was found a few times. The chain combines TRBV5-1 with TRBJ2-7, with 10 bases fitting TRBD2. V was clipped by 5 bases and J by 5 bases; unmatched bases: 4. Germline V gives CDR1 SGHRS, CDR2 YFSETQ. This CDR3 comprises 13 residues. CDR3 in DNA: TGCGCCAGCAGGGCTAGCGGGAGTGACGAGCAGTACTTC. It specifies CASRASGSDEQYF.

The sample holds a few counts of this clonotype. The rearrangement links TRBV6-6 to TRBJ2-2; D is uncertain. The CDR3 loop spans 16 amino acids. The V end was cut by 0 bases, the J end by 0 bases, with 8 bases between. The germline V gene encodes CDR1 MNHNY and CDR2 SVGAGI (reference sequence). CDR3 sequence (DNA): TGTGCCAGCAGTTACTCGTGGGGATCGAACACCGGGGAGCTGTTTTTT. This translates into CASSYSWGSNTGELFF.

This clonotype has at least ten counts. The rearrangement joins TRBV28 to TRBJ2-7, with D possibly TRBD1 on 5 matching bases. Trimming shortened V by 3 bases and J by 0 bases, and 12 bases separated the two germline ends. The CDR3 length is 15 residues. Germline V lookup: CDR1 MDHEN, CDR2 SYDVKM. CDR3 nucleotide sequence: TGTGCCAGCAGTTTCCCCGACAGACCCTCCTACGAGCAGTACTTC. It yields the protein CASSFPDRPSYEQYF. The whole variable domain, remainder taken from reference TRBV28 and TRBJ2-7, is DVKVTQSSRYLVKRTGEKVFLECVQDMDHENMFWYRQDPGLGLRLIYFSYDVKMKEKGDIPEGYSVSREKKERFSLILESASTNQTSMYLCASSFPDRPSYEQYFGPGTRLTVT.

This clonotype has ten or more counts. This chain joins TRBV10-3 and TRBJ2-1; either TRBD1 or TRBD2 may fit D (5 bases each). The V gene's germline CDR1 is ENHRY and CDR2 SYGVKD. This CDR3 region has 16 residues. V was cut by 6 bases and J by 2 bases, with 17 bases left in between. The CDR3 protein is CAISYRGEKAYNEQFF. As DNA, the CDR3 is TGTGCCATCAGCTATCGGGGCGAGAAGGCCTACAATGAGCAGTTCTTC.

Many counts were recorded for this clonotype. The chain links TRBV28 to TRBJ2-3; D is ambiguous. CDR1 and CDR2 from the germline V gene are MDHEN and SYDVKM. Trimming pared 1 base from V and 3 bases from J, leaving 5 bases between. There are 13 residues in the CDR3. CDR3 sequence (DNA): TGTGCCAGCAGTTTATTTGAAACAGATACGCAGTATTTT. As protein: CASSLFETDTQYF. The full variable domain, rest sourced from reference TRBV28 and TRBJ2-3, is DVKVTQSSRYLVKRTGEKVFLECVQDMDHENMFWYRQDPGLGLRLIYFSYDVKMKEKGDIPEGYSVSREKKERFSLILESASTNQTSMYLCASSLFETDTQYFGPGTRLTVL.

This clonotype was observed a handful of times. V is TRBV20-1 and J is TRBJ2-1; 8 bases are shared with TRBD2. The junction had 9 bases not matched to a gene; V was cut back by 3 bases and J by 8 bases. The CDR3 totals 14 residues. CDR1 DFQATT and CDR2 SNEGSKA come from the germline V gene (reference sequence). CDR3 in amino acids: CSARRAGGPYEQFF. CDR3 DNA sequence: TGCAGTGCTAGGAGGGCGGGAGGCCCCTATGAGCAGTTCTTC.

This clonotype was observed at least ten times. The chain joins TRBV30 to TRBJ2-3; D call uncertain. The ends were cut back, 4 bases at V and 2 bases at J, with 10 bases in the middle. CDR1 and CDR2 from the germline V gene are GTSNPN and SVGIG (reference sequence). This CDR3 has 13 amino acids. CDR3 sequence: CAWKWPATDTQYF. CDR3 sequence (DNA): TGTGCCTGGAAATGGCCCGCCACAGATACGCAGTATTTT. Combining the CDR3 with reference TRBV30 and TRBJ2-3 gives the whole variable domain SQTIHQWPATLVQPVGSPLSLECTVEGTSNPNLYWYRQAAGRGLQLLFYSVGIGQISSEVPQNLSASRPQDRQFILSSKKLLLSDSGFYLCAWKWPATDTQYFGPGTRLTVL.

The chain recombines TRBV9 with TRBJ2-7; 14 bases line up with TRBD2. The germline CDR1 and CDR2 sequences are SGDLS and YYNGEE. J gave up 5 bases and V 4 bases, and 11 bases lay outside the gene matches. The CDR3 has 17 amino acids. CDR3 sequence reads: CASSPRLAGGPMDEQYF. CDR3 DNA sequence: TGTGCCAGCAGCCCCAGACTAGCGGGAGGGCCGATGGACGAGCAGTACTTC.

This clonotype has a count of ten or more. The rearrangement uses TRBV7-2 and TRBJ2-1; 7 nucleotides align to TRBD2. Germline CDR1 SGHTA, CDR2 FQGNSA. The CDR3 extends over 16 amino acids. After removal of 5 bases from V and 6 bases from J, the junction contained 13 bases not matched to a gene. DNA of the CDR3: TGTGCCAGCAGCGCCGAGGCCAGCGGGGTCCGCAATGAGCAGTTCTTC. Translated, it gives CASSAEASGVRNEQFF.

This clonotype appeared many times. The rearrangement uses TRBV12-3 or TRBV12-4 and TRBJ2-1; 11 bases line up with TRBD2. The CDR3 covers 16 residues. J was trimmed by 8 bases and V by 1 base; bases with no gene match: 7. Here the CDR3 DNA reads TGTGCCAGCAGTTTAGGAACTAGCGGGAGTTCGTATGAGCAGTTCTTC. Residues: CASSLGTSGSSYEQFF.

This clonotype was detected a few times. V gene TRBV19 combines with J gene TRBJ2-2, with D unresolved. This CDR3 comprises 14 residues. V gave up 3 bases and J gave up 2 bases, with 7 bases separating them. The germline V gene encodes CDR1 LNHDA and CDR2 SQIVND (reference sequence). The chain's CDR3 is CASSIQRNTGELFF. For the CDR3, the DNA is TGTGCCAGTAGTATCCAGAGAAACACCGGGGAGCTGTTTTTT.

The chain uses TRBV28 and TRBJ2-7; 9 bases align to TRBD2. The length of the CDR3 is 14 residues. V was pared by 3 bases and J by 4 bases, with 4 bases of the junction left unmatched. Germline V gene lookup returns CDR1 MDHEN and CDR2 SYDVKM. CDR3 sequence: CASSFSGSNYEQYF. CDR3 DNA: TGTGCCAGCAGTTTTAGCGGGAGTAATTACGAGCAGTACTTC.

This clonotype has only one observation. The chain employs TRBV6-2 or TRBV6-3 and TRBJ2-2; 7 nucleotides line up with TRBD2. The V gene end was trimmed by 6 bases and the J gene end by 5 bases; junction bases not matched to a gene: 6. Per the germline V gene, CDR1 is MNHEY and CDR2 is SVGEGT. The CDR3 is made up of 14 amino acids. The CDR3 loop reads CASSGRMRTGELFF. The CDR3 DNA reads TGTGCCAGCAGCGGGAGGATGAGAACCGGGGAGCTGTTTTTT.

This clonotype was counted many times. The rearrangement links TRBV18 to TRBJ1-5; 9 bases fit TRBD1. Germline CDR1 and CDR2: KGHSH and LQKENI. The CDR3 is made up of 14 amino acids. V trimming: 5 bases; J trimming: 8 bases; junction bases outside the gene matches: 7. In DNA, the CDR3 is TGTGCCAGCTCATCCACAGGGGGCCAGGAGCCCCAGCATTTT. This translates into CASSSTGGQEPQHF. Full variable domain (outside the CDR3, taken from reference TRBV18 and TRBJ1-5): NAGVMQNPRHLVRRRGQEARLRCSPMKGHSHVYWYRQLPEEGLKFMVYLQKENIIDESGMPKERFSAEFPKEGPSILRIQQVVRGDSAAYFCASSSTGGQEPQHFGDGTRLSIL.

This clonotype was seen at least ten times. The V gene is TRBV20-1, the J gene TRBJ1-5; D possibly corresponds to TRBD1 (6 bases). The germline CDR1 and CDR2 sequences are DFQATT and SNEGSKA (reference sequence). This CDR3 is 15 amino acids long. The V gene lost 3 bases and the J gene lost 2 bases, with 14 bases spanning the gap. The CDR3 region has the DNA TGCAGTGCTAGGCAACAGGGAGGGGGCAATCAGCCCCAGCATTTT. Protein: CSARQQGGGNQPQHF.

This clonotype was seen repeatedly, ten times or more. The J gene is TRBJ1-6, the V gene TRBV15, with D uncertain. This CDR3 has 13 residues. Germline V gene sequence: CDR1 LNHNV, CDR2 YYDKDF (reference sequence). V gave up 0 bases and J gave up 9 bases, with 6 bases separating them. CDR3 region: CATSRDVGSPLHF. The CDR3 DNA sequence: TGTGCCACCAGCAGAGATGTGGGTTCACCCCTCCACTTT.

The V and J genes are TRBV28 and TRBJ2-7; 13 bases align to TRBD2. From germline, CDR1 is MDHEN and CDR2 SYDVKM. J gave up 4 bases and V 2 bases, and 5 bases lay outside the gene matches. The CDR3 loop spans 16 amino acids. CDR3 region: CASSLRTSGRGYEQYF. The CDR3 coding sequence is TGTGCCAGCAGTTTACGAACTAGCGGGAGGGGGTACGAGCAGTACTTC. The full variable domain, with the rest looked up from reference TRBV28 and TRBJ2-7, is DVKVTQSSRYLVKRTGEKVFLECVQDMDHENMFWYRQDPGLGLRLIYFSYDVKMKEKGDIPEGYSVSREKKERFSLILESASTNQTSMYLCASSLRTSGRGYEQYFGPGTRLTVT.

There are many counts of this clonotype. V is TRBV20-1 and J is TRBJ1-6; 9 bases align to TRBD1. The length of the CDR3 is 16 residues. Trimming at V came to 2 bases and at J to 6 bases, leaving 8 bases not matched to a gene. Germline CDR1 DFQATT, CDR2 SNEGSKA (reference sequence). The CDR3 sequence is CSARRRGQGFNSPLHF. The DNA of the CDR3 is TGCAGTGCTAGACGTAGGGGACAGGGATTTAATTCACCCCTCCACTTT.

The table lists this clonotype with many counts. The chain links TRBV11-3 to TRBJ2-1; 11 positions match TRBD2. Looked up from germline, CDR1 is SGHNT and CDR2 is YENEEA. The CDR3 sequence is 17 residues long. Germline trimming cut 6 bases from V and 6 bases from J; bases unmatched to any gene: 13. For the CDR3, the DNA is TGTGCCAGCAGTCCGATAGCGGGAGGGCTTTCAATCAATGAGCAGTTCTTC. It encodes CASSPIAGGLSINEQFF.

This clonotype was seen ten or more times. The V gene is TRBV28, the J gene TRBJ2-1; maybe TRBD1 (6 bases). Per germline, CDR1 MDHEN and CDR2 SYDVKM. The V gene lost 8 bases and the J gene lost 4 bases, with 15 bases spanning the gap. The CDR3 covers 14 residues. The CDR3 DNA reads TGTGCCAGCGCAGACAGGTACGATTACAATGAGCAGTTCTTC. This translates into CASADRYDYNEQFF.